These 21 T cell receptor beta chains share one sample of origin, sequenced in a study of cytomegalovirus exposure and HLA in healthy donors. The PCR was carried out with 60 Vbeta primers and 13 Jbeta primers. TCRdb's copy holds only in-frame clones and misses some; the assay was immunoSEQ multiplex PCR. This sample carries some 98,000 clones, approximately 76% of them seen once, and the ten largest clones take more than 1.5%. Sequences were obtained from PBMCs. The source of these receptors is a man aged 35 to 55 in good health and CMV-seronegative.

The chain links TRBV6-5 to TRBJ2-2, with D perhaps matching TRBD2 (5 bases). The V end was cut by 2 bases, the J end by 5 bases, with 6 bases between. The CDR3 is made up of 13 amino acids. Germline V gives CDR1 MNHEY, CDR2 SVGAGI. The CDR3 DNA reads TGTGCCAGCAGTTACCGAGGGACCGGGGAGCTGTTTTTT. Its translation is CASSYRGTGELFF.

This chain links TRBV7-9 with TRBJ1-2; the D gene is possibly TRBD1 (5 bases). V was cut by 1 base and J by 5 bases, with 5 bases left in between. From germline, CDR1 is SEHNR and CDR2 FQNEAQ (reference sequence). CDR3 size: 12 residues. DNA for the CDR3: TGTGCCAGCAGCTTAGAGGGGTATGGCTACACCTTC. Amino acids: CASSLEGYGYTF.

The chain is built from TRBV19 and TRBJ2-2, with TRBD2 matching 7 bases. The CDR3 contains 18 residues. After removal of 1 base from V and 0 bases from J, the junction contained 8 bases not matched to a gene. CDR1 and CDR2 from the germline V gene are LNHDA and SQIVND (reference sequence). CDR3 region: CASSIAASGYPNTGELFF. The CDR3, as DNA: TGTGCCAGTAGTATAGCGGCTAGCGGATACCCGAACACCGGGGAGCTGTTTTTT.

This sequence joins TRBV14 and TRBJ1-4; TRBD1 aligns across 7 bases. This CDR3 has 13 residues. V shed 2 bases and J 8 bases; nucleotides not matched to a gene: 2. Germline loops: CDR1 SGHDN, CDR2 FVKESK. CDR3 DNA: TGTGCCAGCAGCCAACAGGGGGGCGAAAAACTGTTTTTT. Translating it yields CASSQQGGEKLFF.

This clone showed up just a few times. This chain joins TRBV7-2 and TRBJ2-5; 13 bases map to TRBD2. CDR3 length: 16 residues. V was pared by 5 bases and J by 2 bases, with 5 bases of the junction left unmatched. CDR1 is SGHTA, CDR2 FQGNSA, per germline. The CDR3 spells CASSPPGLAGQETQYF. The CDR3 DNA reads TGTGCCAGCAGCCCCCCGGGACTAGCGGGACAAGAGACCCAGTACTTC. The complete variable domain, with remaining parts taken from reference TRBV7-2 and TRBJ2-5, reads GAGVSQSPSNKVTEKGKDVELRCDPISGHTALYWYRQSLGQGLEFLIYFQGNSAPDKSGLPSDRFSAERTGGSVSTLTIQRTQQEDSAVYLCASSPPGLAGQETQYFGPGTRLLVL.

The V call is TRBV7-9, the J call TRBJ1-1, with a possible D match to TRBD1 (5 bases). This CDR3 region has 15 residues. Per germline, CDR1 SEHNR and CDR2 FQNEAQ (reference sequence). Between the trimmed V and J ends, which lost 2 bases and 5 bases, there was a span of 15 bases. CDR3: CASSLHQGQGTEAFF. Here the CDR3 DNA reads TGTGCCAGCAGCTTACATCAGGGCCAGGGTACTGAAGCTTTCTTT.

The V gene is TRBV13, the J gene TRBJ2-3; TRBD2 agrees at 7 bases. The J segment lost 0 bases and the V segment lost 6 bases, leaving 12 bases of the junction unmatched. Germline CDR1 reads PRHDT; CDR2 reads FYEKMQ (reference sequence). CDR3 size: 17 residues. The CDR3 DNA reads TGTGCCAGCAGTGTCAGCGGGGTAACCACTAGCACAGATACGCAGTATTTT. Amino acid sequence: CASSVSGVTTSTDTQYF.

This clone has only one observation. This chain uses TRBV9 with TRBJ2-7; a weak D match, TRBD2 (5 bases). Trimming stripped 4 bases from V and 5 bases from J, with 16 bases between. Germline V gene sequence: CDR1 SGDLS, CDR2 YYNGEE. CDR3 length: 14 residues. In nucleotides, the CDR3 is TGTGCCAGCAGCAAGGGAGCAAATAGGGACGAGCAGTACTTC. This gives the protein CASSKGANRDEQYF.

The CDR3 region is CASSSLRGGQSYEQYF. CDR3 DNA: TGCGCCAGCAGCTCCCTAAGGGGGGGGCAATCCTACGAGCAGTACTTC. The chain recombines TRBV5-1 with TRBJ2-7, with D possibly matching TRBD2 (7 bases). Germline V gene sequence: CDR1 SGHRS, CDR2 YFSETQ. The CDR3 spans 16 residues. The V end was cut by 3 bases, the J end by 1 base, with 17 bases between.

The DNA for the CDR3 is TGCGCCAGCAGCCAACGGACAGGGGGATCTGGGTCTAATGAAAAACTGTTTTTT. Amino acid sequence: CASSQRTGGSGSNEKLFF. The chain joins TRBV5-1 to TRBJ1-4; TRBD1 matches 10 bases. CDR1 SGHRS and CDR2 YFSETQ come from the germline V gene. The CDR3 length is 18 residues. The J segment lost 3 bases and the V segment lost 4 bases, leaving 12 bases of the junction unmatched.

This chain links TRBV7-9 with TRBJ2-7; 8 bases align to TRBD1. Germline lookup yields CDR1 SEHNR and CDR2 FQNEAQ (reference sequence). V trimming: 4 bases; J trimming: 11 bases; junction bases outside the gene matches: 7. The CDR3 extends over 12 amino acids. The DNA of the CDR3 is TGTGCCAGCAGCTCCCGGACAGGGACGGAGTACTTC. It encodes CASSSRTGTEYF.

This chain connects TRBV5-1 to TRBJ2-1, with TRBD2 matching over 10 bases. Germline CDR1 reads SGHRS; CDR2 reads YFSETQ. V was pared by 4 bases and J by 10 bases, with 14 bases of the junction left unmatched. This CDR3 is 16 amino acids long. CDR3 coding DNA: TGCGCCAGCAGCGAAATCGGACTAGCGGTAGGTGGGGAGCAGTTCTTC. This codes for CASSEIGLAVGGEQFF.

The chain links TRBV9 to TRBJ2-2; D is undetermined. Per the germline V gene, CDR1 is SGDLS and CDR2 is YYNGEE. This CDR3 has 15 residues. V was cut by 4 bases and J by 0 bases, with 10 bases left in between. CDR3 amino acids: CASSPDITNTGELFF. Here the CDR3 DNA reads TGTGCCAGCAGCCCCGACATTACGAACACCGGGGAGCTGTTTTTT.

The chain recombines TRBV4-3 with TRBJ1-1, with no clear D. Deletions cut 2 bases from V and 6 bases from J, with 16 bases between. The germline CDR1 and CDR2 sequences are LGHNA and YSLEER. The CDR3 is 15 residues long. The CDR3 loop is CASSQWISAGAEAFF. The CDR3 bases are TGCGCCAGCAGCCAATGGATTTCCGCCGGGGCTGAAGCTTTCTTT.

The CDR3 nucleotides are TGTGCCAGCAGCATCACCGGGACTAACAATGAGCAGTTCTTC. The encoded protein is CASSITGTNNEQFF. The rearrangement joins TRBV7-7 to TRBJ2-1; 7 bases are a match to TRBD2. Germline V gene sequence: CDR1 SSHAT, CDR2 FNYEAQ (reference sequence). The CDR3 extends over 14 amino acids. J gave up 5 bases and V 5 bases, and 6 bases lay outside the gene matches.

V and J are TRBV6-5 and TRBJ2-2; no firm D call. Germline V gene sequence: CDR1 MNHEY, CDR2 SVGAGI. Trimming stripped 3 bases from V and 8 bases from J, with 7 bases between. The CDR3 has 12 residues. CDR3: CASSYRQGELFF. The CDR3 DNA is TGTGCCAGCAGTTATAGACAAGGGGAGCTGTTTTTT.

A word on this clone: The junction shows a germline mismatch at one end, possibly a read error. V is TRBV6-1 and J is TRBJ2-3, with TRBD2 identical over 13 bases. The CDR3 length is 14 residues. The germline gives CDR1 MNHNS, CDR2 SASEGT. In nucleotides, the CDR3 is TGTGCCAGCAGTGTCGGACTAGCGGGGGCATTATGGGGTTTT. It encodes CASSVGLAGALWGF.

The J gene is TRBJ2-5, the V gene TRBV4-2; TRBD2 matches 7 bases. Per the germline V gene, CDR1 is LGHNA and CDR2 is YNFKEQ. Trimming removed 2 bases from V and 2 bases from J; junction bases left unmatched: 2. The CDR3 totals 14 residues. In nucleotides, the CDR3 is TGTGCCAGCAGCCAATCGGGGGGTCAAGAGACCCAGTACTTC. It codes for CASSQSGGQETQYF.

The chain uses TRBV7-9 and TRBJ2-7; TRBD2 might be the D (6 bases). This CDR3 is built from 13 residues. Trimming took 5 bases from V and 3 from J, leaving 11 bases between them. The germline V gene encodes CDR1 SEHNR and CDR2 FQNEAQ (reference sequence). CDR3 region: CASSGTVDYEQYF. The CDR3, as DNA: TGTGCCAGCAGCGGGACTGTGGACTACGAGCAGTACTTC. The whole variable domain, remainder taken from reference TRBV7-9 and TRBJ2-7, is DTGVSQNPRHKITKRGQNVTFRCDPISEHNRLYWYRQTLGQGPEFLTYFQNEAQLEKSRLLSDRFSAERPKGSFSTLEIQRTEQGDSAMYLCASSGTVDYEQYFGPGTRLTVT.

V gene TRBV7-6 combines with J gene TRBJ1-5; the match to TRBD1 covers 7 bases. J was trimmed by 2 bases and V by 5 bases; bases with no gene match: 9. CDR3 length: 16 residues. Germline assignment: CDR1 SGHVS and CDR2 FNYEAQ. This CDR3 reads CASSENRGDRNQPQHF. The CDR3 nucleotides read TGTGCCAGCAGCGAAAACAGGGGTGATCGCAATCAGCCCCAGCATTTT.

The rearrangement joins TRBV4-1 to TRBJ2-6; the D gene is possibly TRBD1 (6 bases). The germline gives CDR1 MGHRA, CDR2 YSYEKL. This CDR3 spans 20 amino acids. Trimming stripped 3 bases from V and 0 bases from J, with 21 bases between. The CDR3 bases are TGCGCCAGCAGCCATCTCCTTGGGACACCGAGCTCCTCTGGGGCCAACGTCCTGACTTTC. Translation gives CASSHLLGTPSSSGANVLTF.